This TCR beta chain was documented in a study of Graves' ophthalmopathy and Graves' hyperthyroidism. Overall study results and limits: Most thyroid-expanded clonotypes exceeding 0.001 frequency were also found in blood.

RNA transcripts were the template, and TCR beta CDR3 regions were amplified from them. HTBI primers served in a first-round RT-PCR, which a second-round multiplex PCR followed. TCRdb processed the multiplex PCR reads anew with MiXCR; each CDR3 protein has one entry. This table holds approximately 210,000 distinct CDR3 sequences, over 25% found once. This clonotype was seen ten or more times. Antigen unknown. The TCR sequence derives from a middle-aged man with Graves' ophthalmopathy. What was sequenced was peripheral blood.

CDR3 region: CASSIDWNQPQHF. The CDR3 bases are TGTGCCAGTAGTATAGACTGGAATCAGCCCCAGCATTTT. This chain uses TRBV19 with TRBJ1-5; D is undetermined. Germline values: CDR1 LNHDA, CDR2 SQIVND (reference sequence). The germline V and J ends were trimmed by 0 bases and 4 bases, with 4 bases remaining between them. The CDR3 totals 13 residues.